This TCR beta chain comes out of a study of identifying expanded T cells in peripheral blood (dated by TCRdb to about 2019). In terms of the full investigation: Four technical replicates, made by sequencing separate aliquots from the same pool of genomic DNA, were compared pairwise.

Concerning this clone itself: The antigen this receptor binds is unknown. There are no base qualities to consult, and no much larger clone falls within one base. Other DNA sequences in the sample encode the same CDR3.

TCRbeta CDR3 regions were profiled with the immunoSEQ Assay using bias-controlled multiplex PCR amplification of genomic DNA. Turning to the authors' computational methods: To quantify the absolute abundance of each unique TCRbeta CDR3 region, the sequences were collapsed and filtered. Differential abundance was assessed using a binomial (Fisher-equivalent) model and a beta-binomial model in which time-dependent variance fitted from healthy donors was added. Clones with fewer than 5 combined templates were excluded, and clones with Benjamini-Hochberg FDR below 0.01 were called differentially abundant. Beta-binomial variance was modeled as a function of total template count across the two samples using the form v = (b*log(k)+a)^2. In TCRdb, the immuneACCESS table is reduced to in-frame sequences with V and J assigned. These tables do not hold every clone; where another copy was compared, an unresolved V gene accounts for under half, and the others remain unexplained. That table furnishes V, J and clone size, whereas the DNA furnished D and trimming. This sample is represented by under 130,000 clones; around 89% of them were singletons. The top ten constitute approximately 16% of the sample.

During the collection period, no immune events, such as infections, were documented for the healthy donors. Healthy-donor blood repertoires served as a training cohort to calibrate time-dependent variance in a beta-binomial model of T-cell clone differential abundance. The training cohort was composed of roughly ten healthy donors, 3 female and 7 male. The donors were between roughly 29 and 70 years old, with an average age of about 47 years. Whole blood from each healthy donor was obtained from a commercial supplier and was collected at three time points approximately 13 days apart. For immunosequencing, genomic DNA was extracted from whole blood that had not been sorted. Paper-wide results and their limitations: Between technical replicates the binomial model flagged approximately 1.2 differentially abundant clones, whereas over roughly two weeks the binomial model flagged about 16.4 and over approximately four weeks around 20. For all healthy donors, the variance in clone template counts between approximately 2-week samples rose significantly as total template count increased. The authors expected that over much longer intervals, such as months to years, biological variance in healthy repertoires might increase even further. The beta-binomial model significantly reduced the number of clones called differentially abundant and the false-positive rate across all healthy-donor time intervals.

Clipping removes 4 bases from V and 6 bases from J, with 9 as the unmatched junction base count. CDR1 and CDR2, looked up from the germline V gene, are SGHDT and YYEEEE. The CDR3 starts with the cysteine, ends with the phenylalanine, and has 17 residues. The read is trimmed to its CDR3 DNA, 51 bases read in frame from base 1. The chain uses TRBV5-6 and TRBJ2-3, and 15 junctional nucleotides match TRBD2. Source material: blood. The sequence derives from a person aged 18 to 75 in good health. The encoded CDR3 is CASSLRTSGGAGDTQYF. The DNA sequence is given as TGTGCCAGCAGCCTAAGGACTAGCGGGGGGGCAGGGGATACGCAGTATTTT.